The 20 T cell receptor beta chains listed next were all sequenced from one sample in a study of blood T cell repertoires in COVID-19. Libraries were prepared by immunoSEQ multiplex PCR; TCRdb keeps only in-frame clonotypes and omits some of them. The repertoire holds around 270,000 clones, with under 85% as singletons. The sample consisted of peripheral blood. These receptors were collected from a human donor with COVID-19, enrolled during active disease. The donor label of this sample is uncertain.

This clone was seen a handful of times. The chain combines TRBV7-2 with TRBJ2-7; tentative D call: TRBD1 (5 bases). There are 14 residues in the CDR3. The ends were cut back, 1 base at V and 2 bases at J, with 9 bases in the middle. Germline CDR1 is SGHTA and CDR2 is FQGNSA. The CDR3 loop reads CASSLGRGTYEQYF. For the CDR3, the DNA is TGTGCCAGCAGCTTAGGAAGGGGAACCTACGAGCAGTACTTC.

The V and J genes are TRBV6-2 or TRBV6-3 and TRBJ2-7; no firm D call. Germline CDR1 is MNHEY and CDR2 is SVGEGT. The V and J ends lost 2 bases and 4 bases respectively, with 15 bases between them. The CDR3 length is 15 residues. The DNA of the CDR3 is TGTGCCAGCAGTTACCCCCCCCGGGTAGAATACGAGCAGTACTTC. Its translation: CASSYPPRVEYEQYF.

The rearrangement uses TRBV30 and TRBJ2-3, with D perhaps matching TRBD2 (6 bases). Germline V gene sequence: CDR1 GTSNPN, CDR2 SVGIG (reference sequence). V was trimmed by 2 bases and J by 2 bases, leaving 14 bases between them. This CDR3 has 15 residues. The CDR3 is CAWSLGAGPTDTQYF. CDR3 in DNA: TGTGCCTGGAGTCTAGGAGCGGGTCCCACAGATACGCAGTATTTT.

The chain recombines TRBV18 with TRBJ2-6, with a possible D match to TRBD1 (6 bases). Germline CDR1 is KGHSH and CDR2 is LQKENI. Trimming removed 2 bases from V and 0 bases from J, with 11 bases in between. CDR3 length equals 17 residues. CDR3 sequence: CASSPGGQNSGANVLTF. Here the CDR3 DNA reads TGTGCCAGCTCACCAGGTGGACAGAACTCTGGGGCCAACGTCCTGACTTTC. Full variable domain (missing parts from reference TRBV18 and TRBJ2-6): NAGVMQNPRHLVRRRGQEARLRCSPMKGHSHVYWYRQLPEEGLKFMVYLQKENIIDESGMPKERFSAEFPKEGPSILRIQQVVRGDSAAYFCASSPGGQNSGANVLTFGAGSRLTVL.

V is TRBV4-1 and J is TRBJ2-6, with D perhaps matching TRBD2 (5 bases). CDR3 size: 17 residues. Per germline, CDR1 MGHRA and CDR2 YSYEKL. Trimming cost V 3 bases and J 0 bases, with 12 bases left between them. This chain's CDR3 is CASSQASLSSGANVLTF. The CDR3 DNA follows: TGCGCCAGCAGCCAGGCTAGCCTCAGCTCTGGGGCCAACGTCCTGACTTTC.

This chain uses TRBV28 with TRBJ1-5; 8 bases map to TRBD1. The CDR3 has 17 amino acids. The V and J ends lost 4 bases and 5 bases, in that order; junction bases with no gene match: 13. Germline CDR1 reads MDHEN; CDR2 reads SYDVKM. The CDR3 protein is CASSSPPGQGAYQPQHF. CDR3 DNA sequence: TGTGCCAGCAGTTCCCCCCCGGGCCAGGGGGCTTATCAGCCCCAGCATTTT.

The chain recombines TRBV4-1 with TRBJ2-7; 7 nucleotides line up with TRBD2. CDR1 MGHRA and CDR2 YSYEKL come from the germline V gene. The CDR3 runs 16 residues. With V trimmed by 0 bases and J by 2 bases, 7 bases remained unmatched. CDR3 region: CASSQEFGGRPYEQYF. CDR3 bases: TGCGCCAGCAGCCAAGAGTTCGGCGGGAGACCCTACGAGCAGTACTTC.

The chain links TRBV30 to TRBJ1-2, with unresolved D. The CDR3 is 14 residues long. The V and J ends lost 2 bases and 1 base respectively, with 11 bases between them. Germline V CDR1 and CDR2: GTSNPN, SVGIG (reference sequence). The CDR3 DNA follows: TGTGCCTGGAGTCTAGGACTGGATAACTATGGCTACACCTTC. It is translated as CAWSLGLDNYGYTF.

The chain employs TRBV27 and TRBJ1-3; the D gene is possibly TRBD1 (5 bases). Deletions cut 3 bases from V and 4 bases from J, with 13 bases between. Looked up from germline, CDR1 is MNHEY and CDR2 is SMNVEV (reference sequence). This CDR3 region has 15 residues. The CDR3 nucleotides read TGTGCCAGCAGTTTGAACGACCAGGGAGGAAACACCATATATTTT. Protein sequence: CASSLNDQGGNTIYF.

This chain uses TRBV19 with TRBJ1-5; tentative D call: TRBD1 (5 bases). Deletions cut 1 base from V and 6 bases from J, with 10 bases between. The CDR3 loop spans 14 amino acids. CDR1 and CDR2 from the germline V gene are LNHDA and SQIVND (reference sequence). DNA of the CDR3: TGTGCCAGTAGTATAGTTACAGGCAGTCAGCCCCAGCATTTT. Protein product: CASSIVTGSQPQHF.

The chain carries TRBV29-1 and TRBJ2-2; 8 bases match TRBD2. The CDR3 covers 14 residues. CDR1 is SQVTM, CDR2 ANQGSEA, per germline. After removal of 4 bases from V and 1 base from J, the junction contained 2 bases not matched to a gene. CDR3 coding DNA: TGCAGCGTTGGGAGCGGGGGGAACACCGGGGAGCTGTTTTTT. Its translation is CSVGSGGNTGELFF.

This clone was seen a handful of times. The chain uses TRBV5-1 and TRBJ2-5, with D perhaps TRBD2 (6 bases). V was shortened by 1 base and J by 1 base, with 8 bases between the two germline ends. Germline V gives CDR1 SGHRS, CDR2 YFSETQ. The CDR3 covers 14 residues. This CDR3 reads CASSLMGGQETQYF. CDR3 DNA sequence: TGCGCCAGCAGCTTGATGGGGGGCCAAGAGACCCAGTACTTC.

In this sample, this clone turned up once. This specimen includes other DNA sequences encoding the same CDR3. The CDR3 DNA reads TGTGCCAGCAGCCGGGACCCCTGGGGGGCTGAAGCTTTCTTT. Protein: CASSRDPWGAEAFF. This chain links TRBV6-4 with TRBJ1-1; tentatively, D is TRBD1 (5 bases). Trimming cost V 6 bases and J 6 bases, with 17 bases left between them. The CDR3 runs 14 residues. From germline, CDR1 is MRHNA and CDR2 SNTAGT.

As regards this clone: Compared with germline, one end of the junction differs, possibly owing to a read error. The genes are TRBV7-7 and TRBJ2-2; TRBD2 matches at 12 bases. Per the germline V gene, CDR1 is SSHAT and CDR2 is FNYEAQ (reference sequence). This CDR3 has 16 amino acids. This chain's CDR3 is CASSPTGLAGTGELFF. The CDR3 coding sequence is TGTGCTAGCAGCCCCACCGGACTAGCGGGAACCGGGGAGCTGTTTTTT.

The CDR3 region has the DNA TGCGCCAGCAGCTTAGGGACAGGAACCGGTTCACCCCTCCACTTT. Translating gives CASSLGTGTGSPLHF. V usage is TRBV5-1 and J usage is TRBJ1-6; 8 positions match TRBD1. V gave up 2 bases and J gave up 9 bases; unmatched junction bases: 7. The V gene's germline CDR1 is SGHRS and CDR2 YFSETQ. The CDR3 covers 15 residues.

The rearrangement links TRBV5-4 to TRBJ2-7, with D possibly TRBD1 on 5 matching bases. The germline gives CDR1 SGHNT, CDR2 YYREEE (reference sequence). This CDR3 spans 16 amino acids. With 3 bases removed from V and 3 bases from J, the gap between germline ends came to 19 bases. CDR3 loop: CASSSRQRTTDYEQYF. In DNA form, the CDR3 reads TGTGCCAGCAGCTCGCGACAGCGCACAACTGACTACGAGCAGTACTTC.

The rearrangement links TRBV28 to TRBJ2-1, with 8 positions matching TRBD1. Losses at the gene ends were 5 bases for V and 8 bases for J; bases not matched to a gene: 5. This CDR3 contains 13 residues. CDR1 is MDHEN, CDR2 SYDVKM, per germline. The chain's CDR3 is CASSGYRGYEQFF. Written as DNA, the CDR3 is TGTGCCAGCAGTGGCTACAGGGGGTATGAGCAGTTCTTC.

This chain uses TRBV7-2 with TRBJ2-7; 11 bases fit TRBD1. Trimming cost V 4 bases and J 3 bases; bases outside gene matches: 2. This CDR3 region has 14 residues. CDR1 and CDR2 (germline): SGHTA, FQGNSA. The CDR3 sequence is CASSSGTGGYEQYF. The CDR3 DNA is TGTGCCAGCAGCTCCGGGACAGGGGGCTACGAGCAGTACTTC.

The J gene is TRBJ2-7, the V gene TRBV9; 8 nucleotides align to TRBD1. V lost 6 bases and J lost 0; bases outside the gene matches: 17. The CDR3 contains 18 residues. CDR1 is SGDLS, CDR2 YYNGEE, per germline. Written as DNA, the CDR3 is TGTGCCAGCACCTACCTGGACAGGGTCCCTCAGAGCTCCTACGAGCAGTACTTC. Its translation: CASTYLDRVPQSSYEQYF.

About this clone itself: A junction boundary mismatches the germline segment, possibly from a read error. The rearrangement uses TRBV6-6 and TRBJ2-7; TRBD1 matches at 7 bases. CDR3 length: 12 residues. Germline V gives CDR1 MNHNY, CDR2 SVGAGI (reference sequence). DNA of the CDR3: TGTGCCAGCAGAACACCCGGGACAGACGACCACTTC. It is translated as CASRTPGTDDHF.